This T cell receptor beta chain appears in the sequencing data of a study of beta chain features in type 1 diabetes. Study in general: Age, gender and cell yields were alike across patients and healthy donors. Findings of the study overall: Lower insertion and higher deletion counts appeared at VDJ junctions in type 1 diabetes patients.

Sorting that relied on CD45RO/CCR7/CD25/CD127/CD95/CD27 yielded CD4+ naive, central memory, regulatory and stem cell-like memory cells. About this clone itself: Its antigen is as yet unknown.

Sequencing targeted expressed TCRB transcripts, as all isolated RNA had been reverse transcribed. The table came from immunoSEQ multiplex PCR; TCRdb's copy has only in-frame clones and leaves some out. This table holds 970,000 or so clones, roughly 16% found once. The sequencing sample was made of naive CD4+ T cells from blood. The origin of this receptor is a young woman in good health.

For the CDR3, the DNA is TGTGCCAGCGCCGCGGGCGGGACAGGGGGCGCCGGGCAGTACTTC. Protein product: CASAAGGTGGAGQYF. The genes are TRBV28 and TRBJ2-7, with 12 bases fitting TRBD1. Germline CDR1 MDHEN, CDR2 SYDVKM. This CDR3 contains 15 residues. V dropped 8 bases and J dropped 9; count of bases not matched to a gene: 14.